Each of the 17 T cell receptor beta chains below was sequenced from the same sample in a study of blood T cell repertoires in COVID-19. The table came from immunoSEQ multiplex PCR; TCRdb's copy has only in-frame clones and leaves some out. The sample has more than 200,000 clones; more than 75% are singletons. The sample comprised PBMCs or T cells enriched from blood (not recorded which). All receptors come from a man aged 30 to 39 in a cohort exposed to, infected with or recovered from COVID-19 (not recorded which).

The chain links TRBV2 to TRBJ2-2, with 8 bases identical to TRBD1. Germline assignment: CDR1 SNHLY and CDR2 FYNNEI. V lost 6 bases and J lost 7; bases outside the gene matches: 13. The CDR3 covers 16 residues. The CDR3: CASSRTRGQASGELFF. The CDR3 DNA reads TGTGCCAGCAGCAGAACCAGGGGGCAGGCTAGCGGGGAGCTGTTTTTT.

The table lists this clone with a count of one. This rearrangement joins TRBV7-9 to TRBJ2-5; 7 bases are a match to TRBD2. V lost 6 bases to trimming and J lost 5 bases; unmatched junction nucleotides: 6. Per germline, CDR1 SEHNR and CDR2 FQNEAQ (reference sequence). The CDR3 runs 13 residues. CDR3 sequence reads: CASSSQGGETQYF. The CDR3 nucleotides are TGTGCCAGCAGTTCCCAGGGAGGGGAGACCCAGTACTTC.

This chain connects TRBV4-3 to TRBJ2-1; D perhaps matches TRBD2 (5 bases). The CDR3 is made up of 14 amino acids. Germline CDR1 LGHNA, CDR2 YSLEER. V lost 1 base to trimming and J lost 7 bases, with 11 bases between them. The CDR3 DNA is TGCGCCAGCAGCCAAGTAACCGGGGAGAATGAGCAGTTCTTC. It yields the protein CASSQVTGENEQFF.

The rearrangement uses TRBV3-1 (or the pseudogene TRBV3-2) and TRBJ2-2; possible D gene TRBD2, 6 bases. The V gene's germline CDR1 is LGHDT and CDR2 YNNKEL (reference sequence). Trimming left V 5 bases short and J 3 bases short, with 13 bases between. CDR3 size: 15 residues. CDR3 nucleotides: TGTGCCAGCAGCTGGGGGACTTCTCACACCGGGGAGCTGTTTTTT. It translates to CASSWGTSHTGELFF.

The gene calls are TRBV28 and TRBJ2-7; 9 nucleotides agree with TRBD2. The V gene's germline CDR1 is MDHEN and CDR2 SYDVKM. With 2 bases clipped from V and 3 bases from J, the junction kept 8 bases outside the gene matches. The CDR3 has 16 residues. CDR3 coding DNA: TGTGCCAGCAGTTTAAGGCTAGCGGGGAGGTACTACGAGCAGTACTTC. The encoded protein is CASSLRLAGRYYEQYF. The full variable domain, completed using reference TRBV28 and TRBJ2-7, is DVKVTQSSRYLVKRTGEKVFLECVQDMDHENMFWYRQDPGLGLRLIYFSYDVKMKEKGDIPEGYSVSREKKERFSLILESASTNQTSMYLCASSLRLAGRYYEQYFGPGTRLTVT.

The V gene is TRBV28, the J gene TRBJ2-7, with a weak D call TRBD1 (6 bases). Trimming removed 5 bases at V and 0 bases at J, with 14 bases between. The germline gives CDR1 MDHEN, CDR2 SYDVKM. This CDR3 has 15 amino acids. Here the CDR3 reads CASSAPGQLSYEQYF. For the CDR3, the DNA is TGTGCCAGCAGTGCCCCCGGACAGCTCTCCTACGAGCAGTACTTC.

J is TRBJ1-2 and V is TRBV5-1; D not certain. In germline, CDR1 is SGHRS, CDR2 YFSETQ. The CDR3 extends over 15 amino acids. V gave up 1 base and J gave up 3 bases, with 13 bases separating them. The CDR3 here is CASSLLVTDYYGYTF. The CDR3 DNA is TGCGCCAGCAGCTTGTTAGTCACTGACTACTATGGCTACACCTTC.

J is TRBJ1-1 and V is TRBV28; TRBD1 matches at 10 bases. The V gene's germline CDR1 is MDHEN and CDR2 SYDVKM. Trimming at V came to 6 bases and at J to 4 bases, leaving 14 bases not matched to a gene. The CDR3 covers 17 residues. Here the CDR3 DNA reads TGTGCCAGCAGCCCCGTGGGGACAGGGGTCGGGGGCACTGAAGCTTTCTTT. This encodes CASSPVGTGVGGTEAFF.

This chain connects TRBV2 to TRBJ1-5, with 7 bases aligning to TRBD1. The CDR3 runs to 15 residues. V shed 3 bases and J 4 bases; nucleotides not matched to a gene: 6. Germline loops: CDR1 SNHLY, CDR2 FYNNEI. CDR3 in amino acids: CASSELPQGNQPQHF. The CDR3 bases are TGTGCCAGCAGTGAGCTACCACAGGGGAATCAGCCCCAGCATTTT.

This chain uses TRBV28 with TRBJ2-3; D not certain. This CDR3 has 15 residues. CDR1 is MDHEN, CDR2 SYDVKM, per germline. Trimming took 6 bases from V and 3 from J, leaving 16 bases between them. CDR3 DNA: TGTGCCAGCAGCCCCCACCGAGAGTTAACAGATACGCAGTATTTT. Translating gives CASSPHRELTDTQYF.

J is TRBJ2-7 and V is TRBV11-3; 7 nucleotides align to TRBD1. Germline V gene data show CDR1 as SGHNT and CDR2 as YENEEA. This CDR3 has 13 residues. The J segment lost 3 bases and the V segment lost 5 bases, leaving 4 bases of the junction unmatched. The chain's CDR3 is CASSERDSYEQYF. The CDR3, as DNA: TGTGCCAGCAGCGAGAGGGACAGCTACGAGCAGTACTTC.

The chain joins TRBV15 to TRBJ1-5; unclear D gene. Between the trimmed V and J ends, which lost 0 bases and 7 bases, there was a span of 10 bases. The CDR3 is made up of 14 amino acids. CDR1 is LNHNV, CDR2 YYDKDF, per germline (reference sequence). DNA for the CDR3: TGTGCCACCAGCAGAGAGTGGAGCACGCAGCCCCAGCATTTT. Its protein product is CATSREWSTQPQHF.

V is TRBV28 and J is TRBJ2-7, with 8 bases that match TRBD2. Germline CDR1 and CDR2: MDHEN and SYDVKM. The CDR3 sequence is 16 residues long. V was clipped by 6 bases and J by 2 bases; unmatched bases: 12. CDR3 nucleotide sequence: TGTGCCAGCAGCTTGCACCGGGGCGGGGGGACCTACGAGCAGTACTTC. Its translation is CASSLHRGGGTYEQYF.

This clone was found once. The chain joins TRBV2 to TRBJ2-3, with 11 bases fitting TRBD2. The V and J ends lost 9 bases and 2 bases, in that order; junction bases with no gene match: 10. CDR3 length: 16 residues. Germline V gene data show CDR1 as SNHLY and CDR2 as FYNNEI. This CDR3 reads CASQWRLAGYTDTQYF. CDR3 nucleotides: TGTGCCAGTCAGTGGAGACTAGCGGGATACACAGATACGCAGTATTTT.

The chain uses TRBV6-5 and TRBJ1-2; 8 bases line up with TRBD1. Trimming removed 5 bases from V and 4 bases from J; junction bases left unmatched: 3. Germline V gives CDR1 MNHEY, CDR2 SVGAGI. This CDR3 has 13 amino acids. For the CDR3, the DNA is TGTGCCAGCAGTCACGACAGGGGCTATGGCTACACCTTC. This translates into CASSHDRGYGYTF.

This clone was found a few times. V gene TRBV18 combines with J gene TRBJ1-2; unclear D gene. Germline loops: CDR1 KGHSH, CDR2 LQKENI. Trimming stripped 3 bases from V and 0 bases from J, with 5 bases between. The CDR3 has 13 amino acids. CDR3 nucleotides: TGTGCCAGCTCACCCGGGGCTAACTATGGCTACACCTTC. Translated, it gives CASSPGANYGYTF. The variable domain in full, with the rest retrieved from reference TRBV18 and TRBJ1-2, is NAGVMQNPRHLVRRRGQEARLRCSPMKGHSHVYWYRQLPEEGLKFMVYLQKENIIDESGMPKERFSAEFPKEGPSILRIQQVVRGDSAAYFCASSPGANYGYTFGSGTRLTVV.

There are many counts of this clone. V is TRBV6-5 and J is TRBJ1-1; D is ambiguous. The CDR3 sequence is 15 residues long. V was cut by 6 bases and J by 5 bases, with 19 bases left in between. In germline, CDR1 is MNHEY, CDR2 SVGAGI. The CDR3 is CASSPDPSWRTEAFF. The CDR3 region has the DNA TGTGCCAGCAGCCCGGACCCATCTTGGAGGACTGAAGCTTTCTTT.